Sequencing of this T cell receptor (beta chain) was carried out in a study of regulatory T cells in long-lasting Graves disease. Indicated time point: newly diagnosed GD, antithyroid drugs for less than 3 months. Scientists built the TCR library using RNA that was extracted from PBMCs. Patients were from an endocrinology department in Xi'an, China. The germline CDR1 and CDR2 sequences are SQVTM and ANQGSEA. V shed 6 bases, J shed 7 bases, and the junction held 8 bases outside the gene matches. The CDR3 has 13 residues. In this sample, this clonotype turned up many times. Building of the TCR beta libraries involved iRepertoire HTBI primers and Arm-PCR of CDR3 regions. Via MiXCR, TCRdb re-called the multiplex PCR reads, giving one row per CDR3 protein. Here the sample spans 500,000 or so distinct CDR3 sequences, roughly 17% being singletons. These data were likewise used in another study, on T cells in Graves' hyperthyroidism and ophthalmopathy. That investigation notes: Most clonotypes expanded in the thyroid (above 0.001) were also present in blood.

J is TRBJ1-4 and V is TRBV29-1, with 7 nucleotides matching TRBD1. The receptor was derived from a man aged 40-49 years with Graves disease. The input for sequencing was peripheral blood mononuclear cells (PBMCs), taken at new diagnosis, from a patient treated with antithyroid drugs. The DNA of the CDR3 is TGCAGCGTCATGACAGGGCCGGGTGAAAAACTGTTTTTT. Residues: CSVMTGPGEKLFF.